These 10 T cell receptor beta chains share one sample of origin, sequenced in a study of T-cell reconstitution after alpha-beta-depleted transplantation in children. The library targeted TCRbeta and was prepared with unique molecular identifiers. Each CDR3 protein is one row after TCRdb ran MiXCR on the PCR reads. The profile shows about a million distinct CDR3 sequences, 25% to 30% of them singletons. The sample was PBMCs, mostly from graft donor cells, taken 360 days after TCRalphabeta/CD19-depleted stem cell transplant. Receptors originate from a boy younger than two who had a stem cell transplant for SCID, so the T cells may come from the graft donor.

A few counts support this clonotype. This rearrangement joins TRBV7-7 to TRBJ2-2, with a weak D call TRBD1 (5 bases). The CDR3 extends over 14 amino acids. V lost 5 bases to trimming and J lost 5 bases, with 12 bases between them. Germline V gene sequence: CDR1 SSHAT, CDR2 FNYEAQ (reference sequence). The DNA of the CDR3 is TGTGCCAGCAGCCCATCCCCAGGGACCGGGGAGCTGTTTTTT. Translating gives CASSPSPGTGELFF.

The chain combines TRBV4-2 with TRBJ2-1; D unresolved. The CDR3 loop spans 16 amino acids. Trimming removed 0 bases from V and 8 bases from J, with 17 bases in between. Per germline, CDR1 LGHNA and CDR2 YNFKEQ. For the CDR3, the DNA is TGTGCCAGCAGCCAAGATGGAGTGACCTCCCGCGATGAGCAGTTCTTC. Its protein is CASSQDGVTSRDEQFF.

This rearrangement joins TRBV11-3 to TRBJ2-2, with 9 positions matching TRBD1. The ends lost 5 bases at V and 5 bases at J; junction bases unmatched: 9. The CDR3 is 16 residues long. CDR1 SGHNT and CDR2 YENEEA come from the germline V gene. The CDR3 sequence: CASSKGQGIGTGELFF. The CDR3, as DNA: TGTGCCAGCAGCAAAGGACAGGGGATAGGAACCGGGGAGCTGTTTTTT.

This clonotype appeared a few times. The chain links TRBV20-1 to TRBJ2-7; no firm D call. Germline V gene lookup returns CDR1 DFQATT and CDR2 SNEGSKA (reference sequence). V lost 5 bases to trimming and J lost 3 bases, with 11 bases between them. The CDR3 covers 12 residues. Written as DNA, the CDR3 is TGCAGTGCTCCCCATTCTCACTACGAGCAGTACTTC. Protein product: CSAPHSHYEQYF.

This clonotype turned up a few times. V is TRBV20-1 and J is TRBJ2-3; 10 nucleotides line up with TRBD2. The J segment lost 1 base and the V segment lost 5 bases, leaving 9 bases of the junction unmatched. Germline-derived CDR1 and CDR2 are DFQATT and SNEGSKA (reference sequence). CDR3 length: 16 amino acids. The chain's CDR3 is CSAGVAGGLGTDTQYF. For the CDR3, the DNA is TGCAGTGCTGGAGTAGCGGGGGGCCTGGGCACAGATACGCAGTATTTT.

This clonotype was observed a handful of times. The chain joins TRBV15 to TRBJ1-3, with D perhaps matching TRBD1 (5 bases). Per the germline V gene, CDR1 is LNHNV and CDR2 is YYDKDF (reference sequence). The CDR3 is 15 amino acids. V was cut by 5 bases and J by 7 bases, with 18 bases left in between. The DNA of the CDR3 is TGTGCCACCAGCGGGCGTCTACCCCCAGGGAACACCATATATTTT. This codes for CATSGRLPPGNTIYF.

CDR3 bases: TGCGCCAGCAGCTTGGTTACCCTTGGTAGGAGTGAAGCTTTCTTT. Encoded protein: CASSLVTLGRSEAFF. The chain recombines TRBV5-1 with TRBJ1-1, with no clear D. Germline loops: CDR1 SGHRS, CDR2 YFSETQ. This CDR3 has 15 amino acids. V was cut by 0 bases and J by 7 bases, with 16 bases left in between.

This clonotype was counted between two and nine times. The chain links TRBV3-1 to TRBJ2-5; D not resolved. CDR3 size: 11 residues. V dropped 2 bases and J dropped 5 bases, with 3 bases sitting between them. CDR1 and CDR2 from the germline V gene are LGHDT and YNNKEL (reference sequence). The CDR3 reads CASSQSETQYF. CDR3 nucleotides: TGTGCCAGCAGCCAATCGGAGACCCAGTACTTC.

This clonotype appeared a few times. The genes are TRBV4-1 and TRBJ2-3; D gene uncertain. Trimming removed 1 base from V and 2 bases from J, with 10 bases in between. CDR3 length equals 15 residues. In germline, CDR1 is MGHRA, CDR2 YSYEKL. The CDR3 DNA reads TGCGCCAGCAGCCAAGTCGGCCTTAACACAGATACGCAGTATTTT. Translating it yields CASSQVGLNTDTQYF.

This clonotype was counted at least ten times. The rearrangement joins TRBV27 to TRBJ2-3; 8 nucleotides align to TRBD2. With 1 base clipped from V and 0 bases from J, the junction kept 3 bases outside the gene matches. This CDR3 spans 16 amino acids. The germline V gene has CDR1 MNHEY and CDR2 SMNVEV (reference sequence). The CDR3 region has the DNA TGTGCCAGCAGTTTATATGCGGGGGGAAGCACAGATACGCAGTATTTT. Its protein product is CASSLYAGGSTDTQYF.